A single sample is the source of the 9 T cell receptor beta chains below, sequenced in a study of T cells in Graves' hyperthyroidism and ophthalmopathy. It was RNA transcripts that yielded the amplified TCR beta CDR3 regions. RT-PCR in the first round (using the HTBI primer set) targeted the TCR CDR3. MiXCR was run by TCRdb on the multiplex PCR reads, yielding one entry per CDR3 protein. The repertoire has roughly 580,000 distinct CDR3 sequences, about 45% of them found once; the top ten carry about 7.9%. Sequenced material: peripheral blood or thyroid tissue (not recorded which). Receptor source: a woman aged 18-29 years with Graves' hyperthyroidism.

The chain carries TRBV10-2 and TRBJ1-4; D gene uncertain. This CDR3 contains 14 residues. V gave up 0 bases and J gave up 7 bases, with 9 bases separating them. Germline CDR1 and CDR2: WSHSY and SAAADI. In DNA, the CDR3 is TGCGCCAGCAGTGAGTCGGTCGCTTTTGAAAAACTGTTTTTT. It encodes CASSESVAFEKLFF.

The J gene is TRBJ1-2, the V gene TRBV29-1, with TRBD1 identical over 12 bases. There are 14 residues in the CDR3. The V gene's germline CDR1 is SQVTM and CDR2 ANQGSEA. With V trimmed by 7 bases and J by 7 bases, 10 bases remained unmatched. Here the CDR3 reads CSAQGTGGVFGYTF. CDR3 coding DNA: TGCAGCGCCCAGGGGACAGGGGGCGTTTTTGGCTACACCTTC. Filled out from reference TRBV29-1 and TRBJ1-2, the complete variable domain reads SAVISQKPSRDICQRGTSLTIQCQVDSQVTMMFWYRQQPGQSLTLIATANQGSEATYESGFVIDKFPISRPNLTFSTLTVSNMSPEDSSIYLCSAQGTGGVFGYTFGSGTRLTVV.

The V gene is TRBV20-1, the J gene TRBJ1-5; D perhaps matches TRBD1 (5 bases). In germline, CDR1 is DFQATT, CDR2 SNEGSKA (reference sequence). V shed 1 base and J shed 0 bases, with 19 bases lying between them. The CDR3 has 18 amino acids. CDR3 residues: CSARGAGRVRDSNQPQHF. CDR3 DNA: TGCAGTGCTAGAGGGGCAGGGAGGGTTCGGGATAGCAATCAGCCCCAGCATTTT.

This clonotype turned up a few times. The chain couples TRBV19 to TRBJ2-5; D perhaps matches TRBD1 (6 bases). CDR1 and CDR2 (germline): LNHDA, SQIVND (reference sequence). CDR3 length: 14 residues. Trimming removed 6 bases at V and 3 bases at J, with 14 bases between. Written as DNA, the CDR3 is TGTGCCAGTAGGCTCCGTACAGGGAAAGAGACCCAGTACTTC. Its protein product is CASRLRTGKETQYF.

CDR3: CASRPAGQGNTIYF. The CDR3, as DNA: TGTGCCAGCAGACCCGCGGGACAAGGAAACACCATATATTTT. The chain joins TRBV7-3 to TRBJ1-3; D might be TRBD1 (6 bases). V lost 6 bases and J lost 4, with 13 bases in between. The CDR3 loop spans 14 amino acids. Germline CDR1 reads SGHTA; CDR2 reads FQGTGA.

This chain uses TRBV7-2 with TRBJ2-7, with TRBD1 matching over 8 bases. The germline V gene encodes CDR1 SGHTA and CDR2 FQGNSA. This CDR3 region has 13 residues. With 4 bases clipped from V and 5 bases from J, the junction kept 4 bases outside the gene matches. The CDR3 loop reads CASSSGGFDEQYF. The CDR3 nucleotides are TGTGCCAGCAGCTCAGGGGGCTTCGACGAGCAGTACTTC.

The chain is built from TRBV10-3 and TRBJ1-6; D ambiguous. Trimming removed 10 bases at V and 10 bases at J, with 17 bases between. This CDR3 is built from 13 residues. CDR1 and CDR2 from the germline V gene are ENHRY and SYGVKD. The CDR3 nucleotides are TGTGCCAGCGGGCGCGCGGGGAGATCACCCCTCCACTTT. Translating gives CASGRAGRSPLHF.

This clonotype was seen a handful of times. The rearrangement uses TRBV7-2 and TRBJ1-5; possible D gene TRBD1, 5 bases. Looked up from germline, CDR1 is SGHTA and CDR2 is FQGNSA. The CDR3 contains 15 residues. The V and J ends lost 5 bases and 2 bases respectively, with 13 bases between them. The CDR3 nucleotides are TGTGCCAGCAGCCCCAGGGTTGGAGGCAATCAGCCCCAGCATTTT. The encoded protein is CASSPRVGGNQPQHF. Supplemented by reference TRBV7-2 and TRBJ1-5, the full variable domain reads GAGVSQSPSNKVTEKGKDVELRCDPISGHTALYWYRQSLGQGLEFLIYFQGNSAPDKSGLPSDRFSAERTGGSVSTLTIQRTQQEDSAVYLCASSPRVGGNQPQHFGDGTRLSIL.

This clonotype was recorded only once. The chain has TRBV25-1 and TRBJ1-2; tentatively, D is TRBD1 (5 bases). Per germline, CDR1 MGHDK and CDR2 SYGVNS. This CDR3 is 13 amino acids long. The CDR3 is CARGFGSSYGYTF. Written as DNA, the CDR3 is TGTGCTAGGGGCTTCGGGAGCAGCTATGGCTACACCTTC.